Shown below are 14 T cell receptor beta chains from a single sample sequenced in a study of shared clonotypes between healthy human individuals. The method was immunoSEQ multiplex PCR; TCRdb's version includes in-frame clones alone and lacks a portion of them. The sample contains about 1.5 million clones, around 97% of which appear only once. Sequencing was done on a sample of naive CD4+ T cells sorted from blood. The subset: CD45RA+ positively selected. The receptors come from a man aged 25-45 years in good health.

CDR3 residues: CASSQRGKEQYF. The CDR3 DNA reads as TGTGCCAGCAGTCAACGGGGGAAGGAGCAGTACTTC. The chain uses TRBV6-6 and TRBJ2-7; D perhaps matches TRBD2 (6 bases). Trimming stripped 5 bases from V and 7 bases from J, with 12 bases between. The CDR3 extends over 12 amino acids. Germline V CDR1 and CDR2: MNHNY, SVGAGI (reference sequence).

As for this clone: A read error may account for a junction end that differs from germline. The chain uses TRBV18 and TRBJ2-7; perhaps TRBD2 as D (5 bases). Germline V CDR1 and CDR2: KGHSH, LQKENI. The CDR3 has 12 residues. Written as DNA, the CDR3 is TGTGCCAGCTCACCGGGGTCCGGACCGGGGAGCTTC. Translation gives CASSPGSGPGSF.

This chain uses TRBV6-5 with TRBJ1-3; no definite D call. The CDR3 spans 15 residues. Trimming cost V 2 bases and J 3 bases, with 11 bases left between them. In germline, CDR1 is MNHEY, CDR2 SVGAGI. CDR3 nucleotides: TGTGCCAGCAGTTACGCGGCAGATATTGGAAACACCATATATTTT. This translates into CASSYAADIGNTIYF.

CDR3 residues: CASSRQGSRGEQYF. The CDR3 region has the DNA TGTGCCAGCAGCCGTCAAGGCAGCAGGGGCGAGCAGTACTTC. The genes are TRBV5-4 and TRBJ2-7; D may be TRBD1 (6 bases). There are 14 residues in the CDR3. Germline loops: CDR1 SGHNT, CDR2 YYREEE (reference sequence). Trimming took 4 bases from V and 6 from J, leaving 17 bases between them.

The chain couples TRBV10-1 to TRBJ2-5; D is unclear. The CDR3 has 13 residues. Germline assignment: CDR1 WNHNN and CDR2 SYGVQD (reference sequence). Deletions cut 3 bases from V and 4 bases from J, with 9 bases between. The DNA of the CDR3 is TGCGCCAGCAGTGAAGGTGGGGTAGAGACCCAGTACTTC. Protein sequence: CASSEGGVETQYF.

In its sample, this clone was seen once. This chain connects TRBV11-2 to TRBJ1-1; D remains unclear. CDR1 is SGHAT, CDR2 FQNNGV, per germline. V was clipped by 0 bases and J by 4 bases, with 6 bases between them. This CDR3 has 13 amino acids. The CDR3 DNA sequence: TGTGCCAGCAGCTTAGACAGGACCACTGAAGCTTTCTTT. This codes for CASSLDRTTEAFF.

This chain joins TRBV5-4 and TRBJ2-1; D remains unclear. From germline, CDR1 is SGHNT and CDR2 YYREEE (reference sequence). The V end lost 1 base, the J end lost 0 bases, and 8 bases lay between the germline ends. This CDR3 region has 15 residues. CDR3 sequence (DNA): TGTGCCAGCAGCTTGAAGGGTAGCTCCTACAATGAGCAGTTCTTC. This encodes CASSLKGSSYNEQFF.

The CDR3 region has the DNA TGTGCCATCAGTGATTACCAGGAAGGGACCGGGGAGCTGTTTTTT. Amino acid sequence: CAISDYQEGTGELFF. The chain is built from TRBV10-3 and TRBJ2-2; D is undetermined. The germline gives CDR1 ENHRY, CDR2 SYGVKD. The CDR3 is made up of 15 amino acids. The V end was cut by 3 bases, the J end by 5 bases, with 13 bases between.

The genes are TRBV27 and TRBJ1-4; a possible D gene is TRBD1 (5 bases). The CDR3 loop spans 15 amino acids. CDR1 is MNHEY, CDR2 SMNVEV, per germline (reference sequence). V was cut by 0 bases and J by 6 bases, with 11 bases left in between. The CDR3 protein is CASSLSGGYDEKLFF. CDR3 coding DNA: TGTGCCAGCAGTTTATCTGGGGGGTATGATGAAAAACTGTTTTTT.

Turning to this clone: Other DNA sequences in the same sample also yield this CDR3. J is TRBJ1-1 and V is TRBV18; unclear D gene. The V end was cut by 2 bases, the J end by 0 bases, with 4 bases between. CDR1 is KGHSH, CDR2 LQKENI, per germline. CDR3 length: 13 residues. The CDR3 loop is CASSPDLNTEAFF. The CDR3 nucleotides are TGTGCCAGCTCACCAGACCTGAACACTGAAGCTTTCTTT.

The chain carries TRBV29-1 and TRBJ2-1; 8 nucleotides agree with TRBD2. Germline CDR1 is SQVTM and CDR2 is ANQGSEA. V shed 8 bases, J shed 12 bases, and the junction held 15 bases outside the gene matches. The length of the CDR3 is 13 residues. DNA of the CDR3: TGCAGCTTTAGCGGGAACAACCCAATGACGCAGTTCTTC. It is translated as CSFSGNNPMTQFF.

The genes are TRBV14 and TRBJ2-3, with 14 bases aligning to TRBD2. Trimming removed 3 bases from V and 1 base from J; junction bases left unmatched: 0. This CDR3 contains 16 residues. The germline V gene has CDR1 SGHDN and CDR2 FVKESK. CDR3 sequence reads: CASSQGLAGGTDTQYF. CDR3 nucleotides: TGTGCCAGCAGCCAGGGACTAGCGGGAGGCACAGATACGCAGTATTTT.

The chain joins TRBV28 to TRBJ2-2; 7 bases are a match to TRBD2. Trimming at V came to 5 bases and at J to 7 bases, leaving 10 bases not matched to a gene. The CDR3 has 15 amino acids. Germline CDR1 is MDHEN and CDR2 is SYDVKM. CDR3 DNA: TGTGCCAGCAGTGGGGAGGGAGATATATTCGGGGAGCTGTTTTTT. Translation: CASSGEGDIFGELFF.

The chain is built from TRBV11-2 and TRBJ1-4, with D maybe TRBD1 (5 bases). The length of the CDR3 is 15 residues. Germline CDR1 and CDR2: SGHAT and FQNNGV. The germline V and J ends were trimmed by 1 base and 3 bases, with 9 bases remaining between them. The CDR3 loop is CASSLGRASNEKLFF. CDR3 DNA: TGTGCCAGCAGCTTAGGCAGGGCATCTAATGAAAAACTGTTTTTT.